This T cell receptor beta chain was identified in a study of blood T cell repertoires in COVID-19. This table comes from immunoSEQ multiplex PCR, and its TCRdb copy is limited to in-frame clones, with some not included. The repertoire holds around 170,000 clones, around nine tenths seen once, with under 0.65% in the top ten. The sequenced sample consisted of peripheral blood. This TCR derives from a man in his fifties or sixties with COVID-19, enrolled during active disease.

CDR3 nucleotides: TGCGCCAGCAACCTAGGAAGCACCGGGGAGCTGTTTTTT. Amino acids: CASNLGSTGELFF. This chain connects TRBV5-1 to TRBJ2-2, with no clear D. This CDR3 is built from 13 residues. Trimming stripped 6 bases from V and 4 bases from J, with 10 bases between. Germline V CDR1 and CDR2: SGHRS, YFSETQ.